This T cell receptor (beta chain) was observed in a study of CD8+ T cells in alopecia areata. As for the study in general: Treated patients were given 5 to 10 mg oral tofacitinib twice daily. The share of scalp area affected provided the severity score for treated patients.

The V segment lost 1 base and the J segment 5 bases; nucleotides outside the gene matches: 4. The germline V gene has CDR1 SEHNR and CDR2 FQNEAQ (reference sequence). The CDR3 has 15 residues. Study outcomes and limitations: There were many expanded lesional clones persisting in scalp and blood during tofacitinib.

Sample treatment: oral pan-JAK inhibitor, 5-10 mg twice daily. Specimens obtained from alopecia areata patients comprised lesional scalp punch biopsies and peripheral blood. To note about this clone: What it binds is not known.

Extracted from the samples, RNA was reverse transcribed into cDNA to serve as the sequencing template. Clones were read by immunoSEQ multiplex PCR, and TCRdb kept only the in-frame ones, dropping some. The table shows 120,000 or so clones, with roughly 57% occurring only once. This receptor was identified in a human donor with alopecia areata. The sample in question was CD4+ T cells sorted from blood, obtained at week 4, from a patient treated with tofacitinib. The chain joins TRBV7-9 to TRBJ2-5; 10 nucleotides line up with TRBD1. The CDR3: CASSLVTGGAETQYF. The CDR3 DNA sequence: TGTGCCAGCAGCTTAGTGACAGGGGGCGCGGAGACCCAGTACTTC.